This entry concerns a single T cell receptor (beta chain). This sample is part of a study of shared clonotypes between healthy human individuals. Overall study context: CD4 naive and CD4 memory each took three plates per donor, while CD8 naive took two and CD8 memory one.

CDR1 and CDR2 (germline): SNHLY, FYNNEI. V was clipped by 9 bases and J by 4 bases; unmatched bases: 5. The CDR3 loop spans 12 amino acids. The assay was immunoSEQ multiplex PCR, and TCRdb's table has in-frame clones only and misses some. The sample holds roughly 1,800,000 clones; about 95% are singletons and the top ten take 1.2%. Cells designated naive CD8 were CD45RO-negative and were positively selected for CCR7, with terminally differentiated effector memory CD45RA+ cells excluded. All participating donors were Caucasian adults from Nashville, Tennessee. The sample comprised naive CD8+ T cells sorted from blood. This TCR was sampled from a man in his late teens or twenties in good health. J is TRBJ2-7 and V is TRBV2, with 8 bases matching TRBD1. The CDR3: CARTGDNYEQYF. In nucleotides, the CDR3 is TGTGCCAGGACAGGGGATAATTACGAGCAGTACTTC.